A selection of T cell receptor beta chains follows, all from one sample in a study of blood T cell repertoires in COVID-19. Profiled with immunoSEQ multiplex PCR; TCRdb holds only in-frame clones, not every one. The table records some 200,000 clones, roughly 88% of them present only once. The sequenced sample consisted of peripheral blood. The receptors derive from a human donor in a cohort sampled during active COVID-19. The conserved cysteine and the conserved F or W are not part of the CDR3 here.

j_call v_call cdr3_aa
TRBJ1-5 TRBV6-5 ASSYQGNQPQH
TRBJ2-7 TRBV10-2 ASSGGPVGEQY
TRBJ1-1 TRBV19 ASSISVASNTEAF
TRBJ2-1 TRBV11-3 ASSLSSINEQF
TRBJ1-3 TRBV12-3/TRBV12-4 ALAPSSGNTIY
TRBJ2-3 TRBV6-2/TRBV6-3 ASSTRVGAGHTDTQY
TRBJ2-1 TRBV5-1 ASSRGGAGGYSYNEQF
TRBJ1-2 TRBV24-1 ATSDFKGDGYT
TRBJ1-2 TRBV28 ASSSWDRPRGYGYT
TRBJ2-7 TRBV30 AWSEDRDNRQY
TRBJ2-5 TRBV28 ASRDPGRETQY